This T cell receptor (beta chain) is from a study of control samples from healthy donors and cancer patients. The CDR3 runs to 13 residues. Looked up from germline, CDR1 is LNHDA and CDR2 is SQIVND (reference sequence). With 5 bases removed from V and 2 bases from J, the gap between germline ends came to 9 bases. Method: immunoSEQ multiplex PCR; TCRdb's copy keeps in-frame clones and lacks some. The profile shows some 210,000 clones, about 90% of them singletons. The chain employs TRBV19 and TRBJ1-2; D remains unclear. Sequencing used blood. This receptor was taken from a man aged 30 to 45 in good health. The CDR3 sequence is CASSWTENYGYTF. For the CDR3, the DNA is TGTGCCAGTAGTTGGACTGAAAACTATGGCTACACCTTC.